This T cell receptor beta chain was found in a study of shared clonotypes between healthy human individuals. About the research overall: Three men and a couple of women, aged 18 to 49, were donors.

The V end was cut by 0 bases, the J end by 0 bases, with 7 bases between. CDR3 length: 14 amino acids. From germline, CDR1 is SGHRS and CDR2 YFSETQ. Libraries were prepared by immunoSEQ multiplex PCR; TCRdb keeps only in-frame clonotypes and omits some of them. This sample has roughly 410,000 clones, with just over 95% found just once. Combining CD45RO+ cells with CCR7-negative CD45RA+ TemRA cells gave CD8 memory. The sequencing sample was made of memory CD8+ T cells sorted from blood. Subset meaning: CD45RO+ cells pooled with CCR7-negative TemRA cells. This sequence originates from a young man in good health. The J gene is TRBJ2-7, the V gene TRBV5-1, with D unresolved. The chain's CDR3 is CASSLGGPSYEQYF. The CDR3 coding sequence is TGCGCCAGCAGCTTGGGCGGCCCCTCCTACGAGCAGTACTTC.